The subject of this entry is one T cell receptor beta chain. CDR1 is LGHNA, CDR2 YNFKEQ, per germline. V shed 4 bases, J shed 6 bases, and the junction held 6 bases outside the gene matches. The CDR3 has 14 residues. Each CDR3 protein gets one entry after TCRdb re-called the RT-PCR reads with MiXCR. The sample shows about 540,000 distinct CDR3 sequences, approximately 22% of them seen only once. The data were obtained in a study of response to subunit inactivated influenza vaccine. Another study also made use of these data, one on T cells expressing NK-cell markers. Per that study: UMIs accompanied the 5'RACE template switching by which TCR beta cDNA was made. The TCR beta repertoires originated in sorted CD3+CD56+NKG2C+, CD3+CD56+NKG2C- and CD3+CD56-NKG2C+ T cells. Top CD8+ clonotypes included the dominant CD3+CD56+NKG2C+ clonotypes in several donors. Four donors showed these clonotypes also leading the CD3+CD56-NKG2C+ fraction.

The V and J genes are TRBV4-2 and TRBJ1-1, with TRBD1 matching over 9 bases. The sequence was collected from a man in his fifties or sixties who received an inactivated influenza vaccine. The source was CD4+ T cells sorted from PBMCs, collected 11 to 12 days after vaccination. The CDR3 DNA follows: TGTGCCAGCAGCCTGGGACAGGGAATGGCTGAAGCTTTCTTT. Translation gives CASSLGQGMAEAFF.